This T cell receptor beta chain came from a study of response to subunit inactivated influenza vaccine. Overall study results and limits: The authors proposed limited new T cell recruitment per seasonal influenza vaccination.

The CDR3 contains 15 residues. Germline V gene sequence: CDR1 SGHDT, CDR2 YYEEEE. V lost 0 bases, J lost 1 base, and 0 bases stayed unmatched. As for this clonotype: Its specificity is unknown.

Each CDR3 protein gets one entry after TCRdb re-called the RT-PCR reads with MiXCR. The sample lists roughly 630,000 distinct CDR3 sequences; less than 15% were seen once. The sequences come from PBMCs from blood, collected roughly 15 days before vaccination. The receptor comes from a man aged 45 to 65 who received an inactivated influenza vaccine. The J gene is TRBJ2-4, the V gene TRBV5-6; TRBD1 agrees at 8 bases. The CDR3 sequence: CASSLGQGAKNIQYF. CDR3 nucleotide sequence: TGTGCCAGCAGCTTGGGACAGGGGGCCAAAAACATTCAGTACTTC.